This is a list of T cell receptor beta chains from one sample in a study of blood T cell repertoires in COVID-19. This table comes from immunoSEQ multiplex PCR, and its TCRdb copy is limited to in-frame clones, with some not included. This table holds tens of thousands of clones, approximately 86% found once. Sequencing used peripheral blood. These receptors came from a man aged 50-60 years with active COVID-19. The CDR3 runs from the conserved cysteine through the conserved F or W. Some rows have no size entry. The others give once, few or many, or a class for an expanded clone.

.	TRBJ2-2	TRBV7-2	CASRLGTVFGELFF
.	TRBJ2-1	TRBV23-1	CASSQPSPGGTVYNEQFF
.	TRBJ1-2	TRBV19	CASSIPPESGGYGYTF
once	TRBJ2-2	TRBV6-5	CASSSSNNRNTGELFF
.	TRBJ2-2	TRBV19	CASTSAFTGELFF
.	TRBJ2-1	TRBV3-1/TRBV3-2	CASSSWTSGSKNEQFF
.	TRBJ2-1	TRBV7-2	CASSPDSGAPSVGEQFF
.	TRBJ1-4	TRBV2	CASSTQGASTNEKLFF
.	TRBJ2-5	TRBV3-1/TRBV3-2	CASSQGISGVPQETQYF
.	TRBJ2-5	TRBV7-8	CASSLVGGPKETQYF
once	TRBJ2-3	TRBV29-1	CSTGQGASSDTQYF
.	TRBJ1-3	TRBV10-1	CAKECDGISGNTIYF
.	TRBJ2-1	TRBV4-1	CASSPIPGTSGGDEQFF
few	TRBJ1-1	TRBV5-1	CASSLGQVNTEAFF
.	TRBJ2-1	TRBV10-3	CAISDLSGGRNEQFF
.	TRBJ1-1	TRBV6-5	CASKQVMNTEAFF
few	TRBJ1-2	TRBV25-1	CASSDYDRRGDYGYTF
.	TRBJ2-2	TRBV5-4	CASSTRQGGTGELFF
.	TRBJ1-4	TRBV19	CASTQRRDSEKLFF
.	TRBJ2-2	TRBV19	CASSITSGPFTGELFF
.	TRBJ2-7	TRBV7-9	CASSLGPSSYEQYF
.	TRBJ2-1	TRBV10-3	CAISGGTSSYNEQFF
.	TRBJ2-7	TRBV7-9	CASSFNAYEQYF
.	TRBJ1-3	TRBV7-9	CASSSPTGDFSGNTIYF
.	TRBJ1-4	TRBV6-6	CASSYNRATNEKLFF
.	TRBJ1-1	TRBV11-2	CASREARGRPTEAFF
.	TRBJ1-1	TRBV4-1	CASSPQSGNTEAFF
.	TRBJ1-3	TRBV7-9	CASSLAGRGSGNTIYF
.	TRBJ2-5	TRBV28	CASRQTQETQYF
.	TRBJ2-1	TRBV9	CASSTVAGAGDEQFF
.	TRBJ1-1	TRBV19	CASRGQGGNTEAFF
.	TRBJ1-1	TRBV20-1	CSASLWGRLNTEAFF
.	TRBJ1-5	TRBV27	CASSFSSGQPQHF
.	TRBJ2-3	TRBV24-1	CATSETGTPLQDTQYF
.	TRBJ2-4	TRBV7-2	CASSTYIQASGKNIQYF
once	TRBJ1-2	TRBV3-1/TRBV3-2	CASSRRGDGYTF
.	TRBJ2-2	TRBV10-2	CASETGATGELFF
.	TRBJ2-2	TRBV6-5	CASSSMDRGIGELFF
.	TRBJ1-1	TRBV6-1	CASSESRGNSEAFF
.	TRBJ2-1	TRBV18	CASSQGQANEQFF
.	TRBJ2-1	TRBV9	CASSVEGSAGANEQFF
.	TRBJ2-5	TRBV9	CASSVEQGRETQYF
.	TRBJ2-1	TRBV6-5	CASMRRGSLNEQFF
.	TRBJ2-2	TRBV19	CASTRGDYTGELFF